The 12 T cell receptor beta chains listed next were all sequenced from one sample in a study of tumor-infiltrating lymphocytes in primary liver carcinoma. The input was around 530 ng total RNA; TCR beta cDNA was made from it with a constant-region primer. For TCR beta, libraries were produced by three nested multiplex PCR rounds using slightly modified ARM-PCR. Researchers ran the first two PCR rounds for approximately 10 cycles each with TRBV1-TRBV30 forward primers and a C-beta reverse primer. TCRdb called the multiplex PCR reads again in MiXCR, with one record for every CDR3 protein. The data contain under 85,000 distinct CDR3 sequences, around 70% of them singletons. Each 20-30 mg portion of unsorted bulk tissue served as the source for co-extraction of RNA and DNA. Sequences were obtained from liver tumor tissue from sampling region 1. Subset in this sample: tumor region T1, superior pole. The receptors originated from a man in his forties with primary liver carcinoma and hepatitis B virus infection.

About this clonotype: The CDR3 does not end in the conserved phenylalanine or tryptophan, so this is likely a read error. This chain joins TRBV2 and TRBJ2-6, with unresolved D. V shed 6 bases and J shed 3 bases, with 9 bases lying between them. The CDR3 contains 14 residues. Germline V gene data show CDR1 as SNHLY and CDR2 as FYNNEI. The CDR3 region is CASSPVVGANVLTL. The CDR3 DNA follows: TGTGCCAGCAGCCCCGTAGTTGGGGCCAACGTCCTGACTCTC.

A word on this clonotype: The missing conserved phenylalanine or tryptophan at the end of this CDR3 makes a read error likely. The rearrangement uses TRBV24-1 and TRBJ2-5; 10 bases map to TRBD1. The CDR3 spans 14 residues. Germline CDR1 KGHDR, CDR2 SFDVKD. The V and J ends lost 11 bases and 3 bases, in that order; junction bases with no gene match: 8. For the CDR3, the DNA is TGTGCCAGAAACCCCGGGACAGGGGAAGAGACCCAGTACTTA. The encoded protein is CARNPGTGEETQYL.

J is TRBJ2-3 and V is TRBV18, with D perhaps being TRBD1 or TRBD2 (5 bases each). The CDR3 is 14 amino acids. In germline, CDR1 is KGHSH, CDR2 LQKENI. V lost 3 bases and J lost 0, with 7 bases in between. Written as DNA, the CDR3 is TGTGCCAGCTCACCGGGACGAAGCACAGATACGCAGTATTTT. It yields the protein CASSPGRSTDTQYF.

This clonotype turned up a few times. The chain links TRBV2 to TRBJ2-7, with D possibly TRBD2 on 6 matching bases. The CDR3 runs to 14 residues. Germline V gene sequence: CDR1 SNHLY, CDR2 FYNNEI. Trimming left V 11 bases short and J 0 bases short, with 17 bases between. The CDR3 protein is CAAHAAGSSYEQYF. In DNA form, the CDR3 reads TGTGCCGCGCATGCGGCGGGAAGCTCCTACGAGCAGTACTTC.

About this clonotype: This could be a read error, since a much larger clone is one nucleotide away. The chain combines TRBV18 with TRBJ2-4, with 9 bases lining up with TRBD2. The CDR3 is 15 amino acids. Germline-derived CDR1 and CDR2 are KGHSH and LQKENI. The CDR3 DNA follows: TGTGACAGCTCACCACTAGCGGGAGCCAAAAACATTCAGTACTTC. Translated, it gives CDSSPLAGAKNIQYF.

The rearrangement links TRBV6-5 to TRBJ1-5; D gene ambiguous. Germline loops: CDR1 MNHEY, CDR2 SVGAGI. This CDR3 has 17 amino acids. V was trimmed by 3 bases and J by 3 bases, leaving 18 bases between them. The DNA of the CDR3 is TGTGCCAGCAGTTATGGCCCCCCATGGGCCACCAATCAGCCCCAGCATTTT. It translates to CASSYGPPWATNQPQHF.

Remarks on this clonotype: One junction end disagrees with the germline gene, perhaps due to a read error. The rearrangement joins TRBV12-3 or TRBV12-4 to TRBJ1-6, with 7 positions matching TRBD1. The CDR3 contains 15 residues. The CDR3 region has the DNA TGTGCCAGCAGTTTCACGACAGGGTGTAATTCACACCTCCACTTT. Amino acid sequence: CASSFTTGCNSHLHF.

Note on this clonotype: One junction end does not reproduce the germline sequence, and a read error may be involved. The V gene is TRBV11-2, the J gene TRBJ2-1; 14 bases match TRBD2. The germline V gene has CDR1 SGHAT and CDR2 FQNNGV. The CDR3 length is 18 residues. DNA for the CDR3: TGTGCCAGCAGCTCGGGATCGGGACTAGCGGGAGACTACAATGAGCGGTTCTTC. This codes for CASSSGSGLAGDYNERFF.

This clonotype was counted ten times or more. The rearrangement uses TRBV7-8 and TRBJ1-3; D is undetermined. Looked up from germline, CDR1 is SGHVS and CDR2 is FQNEAQ. The V end lost 5 bases, the J end lost 1 base, and 9 bases lay between the germline ends. The CDR3 runs to 14 residues. CDR3 in amino acids: CASSPLESGNTIYF. CDR3 coding DNA: TGTGCCAGCAGCCCGCTGGAGTCTGGAAACACCATATATTTT.

The gene calls are TRBV7-3 and TRBJ2-1, with TRBD1 as a possible D gene (5 bases). Trimming took 5 bases from V and 6 from J, leaving 20 bases between them. The length of the CDR3 is 16 residues. Looked up from germline, CDR1 is SGHTA and CDR2 is FQGTGA. CDR3 in DNA: TGTGCCAGCAGCCCCCGCTGGGGCCCCGTTTGCAATGAGCAGTTCTTC. Translating it yields CASSPRWGPVCNEQFF.

This clonotype was counted ten times or more. The rearrangement links TRBV5-1 to TRBJ2-7; no clear D gene. The V gene's germline CDR1 is SGHRS and CDR2 YFSETQ. The ends were cut back, 5 bases at V and 0 bases at J, with 9 bases in the middle. The CDR3 loop spans 13 amino acids. CDR3 protein: CASRSATSYEQYF. CDR3 in DNA: TGCGCCAGCAGGAGCGCTACCTCCTACGAGCAGTACTTC.

By proportion, this clonotype is medium-sized. The rearrangement uses TRBV12-3 or TRBV12-4 and TRBJ1-1, with no clear D. Between the trimmed V and J ends, which lost 3 bases and 1 base, there was a span of 12 bases. The CDR3 has 15 amino acids. This CDR3 reads CASSFGTVPNTEAFF. Written as DNA, the CDR3 is TGTGCCAGCAGTTTCGGAACTGTCCCGAACACTGAAGCTTTCTTT.